Listed here are 25 T cell receptor beta chains from one sample, sequenced in a study of blood T cells in healthy people across ages. Using a J-beta primer mix together with a sample-barcoded 5' primer, a second PCR was run for about 6 to 11 cycles. Each CDR3 protein gets one entry after TCRdb re-called the 5' RACE reads with MiXCR. The table lists 700,000 or so distinct CDR3 sequences, over 20% of them singletons. Material for sequencing was blood. All receptors derive from a man in his sixties or seventies in good health.

The chain couples TRBV4-2 to TRBJ1-4; TRBD1 agrees at 7 bases. CDR1 and CDR2 (germline): LGHNA, YNFKEQ. The CDR3 has 17 amino acids. The V segment lost 1 base and the J segment 4 bases; nucleotides outside the gene matches: 9. In nucleotides, the CDR3 is TGTGCCAGCAGCCAAGGACGTGGGACAGTTATTAATGAAAAACTGTTTTTT. Residues: CASSQGRGTVINEKLFF.

This clonotype was picked up a small number of times. The chain uses TRBV28 and TRBJ2-1; 10 bases are a match to TRBD2. The trim removed 4 bases at V and 4 bases at J, leaving 7 bases unmatched. The CDR3 contains 16 residues. CDR1 and CDR2 from the germline V gene are MDHEN and SYDVKM. Here the CDR3 DNA reads TGTGCCAGCAGTTCGCCCCTAGCGGGGGCGTACAATGAGCAGTTCTTC. Protein product: CASSSPLAGAYNEQFF. Full variable domain (rest looked up from reference TRBV28 and TRBJ2-1): DVKVTQSSRYLVKRTGEKVFLECVQDMDHENMFWYRQDPGLGLRLIYFSYDVKMKEKGDIPEGYSVSREKKERFSLILESASTNQTSMYLCASSSPLAGAYNEQFFGPGTRLTVL.

This clonotype came up a few times. The V and J genes are TRBV7-6 and TRBJ2-3, with 14 bases identical to TRBD2. Germline-derived CDR1 and CDR2 are SGHVS and FNYEAQ. The CDR3 contains 16 residues. Trimming removed 5 bases from V and 8 bases from J; junction bases left unmatched: 9. CDR3 residues: CASSPGLAGAAGTQYF. Here the CDR3 DNA reads TGTGCCAGCAGCCCGGGACTAGCGGGGGCCGCTGGTACGCAGTATTTT.

The V and J genes are TRBV7-2 and TRBJ1-2; TRBD1 is a possible D gene (5 bases). The germline V gene encodes CDR1 SGHTA and CDR2 FQGNSA. There are 14 residues in the CDR3. V was cut by 7 bases and J by 7 bases, with 19 bases left in between. DNA for the CDR3: TGTGCCAGCAAGCCTGCCGGGGGGGACGTTGGCTACACCTTC. Translation gives CASKPAGGDVGYTF.

In this sample, this clonotype turned up a few times. This chain uses TRBV20-1 with TRBJ2-1, with 9 nucleotides matching TRBD1. The J call is doubtful: the DNA matches TRBJ2-5 better. The germline CDR1 and CDR2 sequences are DFQATT and SNEGSKA (reference sequence). This CDR3 has 14 residues. The CDR3 spells CSAEDRGFRETQYF. In nucleotides, the CDR3 is TGCAGTGCTGAGGACAGGGGCTTTCGAGAGACCCAGTACTTC.

This clonotype appeared a few times. The chain recombines TRBV9 with TRBJ2-2; 8 bases are shared with TRBD1. This CDR3 has 15 amino acids. The germline gives CDR1 SGDLS, CDR2 YYNGEE. V was clipped by 4 bases and J by 3 bases; unmatched bases: 5. The CDR3 region is CASSPRTGYTGELFF. As DNA, the CDR3 is TGTGCCAGCAGCCCGCGGACAGGGTACACCGGGGAGCTGTTTTTT.

This clonotype has a handful of counts. The chain is built from TRBV6-5 and TRBJ2-3, with D uncertain. The CDR3 loop spans 13 amino acids. V dropped 2 bases and J dropped 4 bases, with 7 bases sitting between them. The germline gives CDR1 MNHEY, CDR2 SVGAGI. CDR3 sequence (DNA): TGTGCCAGCAGTTACCGGTGGGCAGATACGCAGTATTTT. This gives the protein CASSYRWADTQYF.

The V call is TRBV29-1, the J call TRBJ2-1; 13 nucleotides align to TRBD2. This CDR3 is 17 amino acids long. J lost 9 bases, V lost 4 bases, and 15 bases had no gene match. Germline V gene sequence: CDR1 SQVTM, CDR2 ANQGSEA. The CDR3 region has the DNA TGCAGCGTTGGTCGGGAACTAGCGGGAGGGCCTAGGGTTGAGCAGTTCTTC. Translation gives CSVGRELAGGPRVEQFF.

This sequence joins TRBV3-1 and TRBJ2-5; D is unresolved. Trimming shortened V by 2 bases and J by 1 base, and 8 bases separated the two germline ends. This CDR3 is built from 14 residues. CDR1 and CDR2 from the germline V gene are LGHDT and YNNKEL (reference sequence). The CDR3 DNA reads as TGTGCCAGCAGCCAATGGCACAGCCAAGAGACCCAGTACTTC. Protein sequence: CASSQWHSQETQYF.

This clonotype was counted a few times. The V call is TRBV10-3, the J call TRBJ1-4; TRBD1 might be the D (6 bases). Trimming took off 2 bases at V and 8 bases at J, with 12 bases between the two ends. The CDR3 sequence is 14 residues long. Germline V gene lookup returns CDR1 ENHRY and CDR2 SYGVKD. The CDR3, as DNA: TGTGCCATCAGTGAGAACGGGGGCGAAGAAAAACTGTTTTTT. Translated: CAISENGGEEKLFF.

The chain carries TRBV7-9 and TRBJ2-1; TRBD2 agrees at 9 bases. The CDR3 is made up of 17 amino acids. The V and J ends lost 1 base and 5 bases, in that order; junction bases with no gene match: 9. CDR1 SEHNR and CDR2 FQNEAQ come from the germline V gene (reference sequence). CDR3 amino acids: CASSLVSWRLADNEQFF. CDR3 sequence (DNA): TGTGCCAGCAGCTTAGTAAGTTGGAGACTAGCGGACAATGAGCAGTTCTTC.

The V call is TRBV5-1, the J call TRBJ2-2; D ambiguous. The CDR3 extends over 13 amino acids. The germline V gene has CDR1 SGHRS and CDR2 YFSETQ. With 1 base removed from V and 7 bases from J, the gap between germline ends came to 8 bases. The CDR3 region is CASSLSQDGELFF. The DNA of the CDR3 is TGCGCCAGCAGCTTGTCCCAGGACGGGGAGCTGTTTTTT.

This clonotype was recorded many times. The genes are TRBV11-2 and TRBJ1-4; TRBD1 matches 8 bases. V lost 5 bases, J lost 6 bases, and 8 bases stayed unmatched. The CDR3 is made up of 15 amino acids. The V gene's germline CDR1 is SGHAT and CDR2 FQNNGV. CDR3 DNA sequence: TGTGCCAGCAGCCCCCGAGGGACAGGTGATGAAAAACTGTTTTTT. Translation gives CASSPRGTGDEKLFF.

The chain couples TRBV3-1 to TRBJ1-1; no reliable D call. V lost 1 base to trimming and J lost 1 base, with 13 bases between them. The germline V gene encodes CDR1 LGHDT and CDR2 YNNKEL (reference sequence). The CDR3 consists of 16 residues. CDR3 nucleotides: TGTGCCAGCAGCCAAGGATACGGCCTTGAGAACACTGAAGCTTTCTTT. It yields the protein CASSQGYGLENTEAFF.

This clonotype was picked up a small number of times. This chain joins TRBV15 and TRBJ2-3; 8 nucleotides align to TRBD2. The ends lost 8 bases at V and 4 bases at J; junction bases unmatched: 5. Germline-derived CDR1 and CDR2 are LNHNV and YYDKDF (reference sequence). The CDR3 is made up of 13 amino acids. CDR3 coding DNA: TGTGCCACCGTAAGCGGGGGCCCAGATACGCAGTATTTT. Translating it yields CATVSGGPDTQYF.

CDR3 bases: TGTGCCAGCAGCTGGAGCAATGAGCAGTTCTTC. This gives the protein CASSWSNEQFF. The chain carries TRBV14 and TRBJ2-1; D is unresolved. Germline V lookup: CDR1 SGHDN, CDR2 FVKESK. Trimming pared 5 bases from V and 6 bases from J, leaving 5 bases between. There are 11 residues in the CDR3. Filled out from reference TRBV14 and TRBJ2-1, the complete variable domain reads EAGVTQFPSHSVIEKGQTVTLRCDPISGHDNLYWYRRVMGKEIKFLLHFVKESKQDESGMPNNRFLAERTGGTYSTLKVQPAELEDSGVYFCASSWSNEQFFGPGTRLTVL.

CDR3 sequence reads: CASSFTSTASSYEQYF. CDR3 DNA sequence: TGCGCCAGCAGCTTTACGTCGACCGCCAGCTCCTACGAGCAGTACTTC. The gene calls are TRBV5-1 and TRBJ2-1; D not resolved. The J call is uncertain, as TRBJ2-7 better fits the DNA end. CDR3 length: 16 residues. Germline lookup yields CDR1 SGHRS and CDR2 YFSETQ.

J is TRBJ2-3 and V is TRBV5-6, with TRBD1 as a possible D gene (5 bases). CDR1 and CDR2 (germline): SGHDT, YYEEEE. CDR3 length equals 16 residues. Trimming took 2 bases from V and 2 from J, leaving 15 bases between them. DNA of the CDR3: TGTGCCAGCAGCTTTTCGCAGGGATTCGTCACAGATACGCAGTATTTT. The encoded protein is CASSFSQGFVTDTQYF.

V and J are TRBV6-5 and TRBJ1-2, with D unresolved. The CDR3 has 14 amino acids. Per germline, CDR1 MNHEY and CDR2 SVGAGI. Between the trimmed V and J ends, which lost 7 bases and 2 bases, there was a span of 14 bases. Written as DNA, the CDR3 is TGTGCCAGCACCCGGGATTCCGTAAACTATGGCTACACCTTC. Translated: CASTRDSVNYGYTF.

A remark on this clonotype: In this CDR3 the conserved last residue, phenylalanine or tryptophan, is missing, so a read error is likely. No DNA is shown, since the ends of the CDR3 on it are uncertain; the CDR3 is the one TCRdb lists. The chain couples TRBV7-2 to TRBJ1-1. Looked up from germline, CDR1 is SGHTA and CDR2 is FQGNSA. The CDR3 region is 13 residues in length, termini included. The CDR3 sequence: CASSLDSLTDIEL.

The CDR3, as DNA: TGTGCCAGCAGCTTGGTTTTAGCGGGAGTCGATGAGCAGTTCTTC. It specifies CASSLVLAGVDEQFF. The chain is built from TRBV5-8 and TRBJ2-1; 9 positions agree with TRBD2. The germline V gene has CDR1 SGHTS and CDR2 YDEGEE. This CDR3 is built from 15 residues. The junction had 6 bases not matched to a gene; V was cut back by 0 bases and J by 8 bases.

This clonotype came up a few times. The V call is TRBV20-1, the J call TRBJ2-3; 12 nucleotides match TRBD2. After removal of 1 base from V and 2 bases from J, the junction contained 10 bases not matched to a gene. The CDR3 loop spans 18 amino acids. CDR1 is DFQATT and CDR2 is SNEGSKA in the germline V gene (reference sequence). The CDR3 reads CSARVPLGLAGFTDTQYF. The CDR3, as DNA: TGCAGTGCTAGAGTCCCACTCGGACTAGCGGGGTTCACAGATACGCAGTATTTT.

This clonotype was recorded at least ten times. The chain recombines TRBV28 with TRBJ2-4, with TRBD1 matching over 10 bases. Per germline, CDR1 MDHEN and CDR2 SYDVKM. The CDR3 extends over 14 amino acids. With V trimmed by 6 bases and J by 1 base, 0 bases remained unmatched. The CDR3 region is CASRGQGAKNIQYF. CDR3 in DNA: TGTGCCAGCAGGGGACAGGGGGCCAAAAACATTCAGTACTTC.

This clonotype has a single count. The V call is TRBV9, the J call TRBJ2-3; no reliable D call. This CDR3 region has 14 residues. Per germline, CDR1 SGDLS and CDR2 YYNGEE. Trimming pared 0 bases from V and 2 bases from J, leaving 7 bases between. The CDR3 DNA reads TGTGCCAGCAGCGTAGATACCCTCACAGATACGCAGTATTTT. Amino acid sequence: CASSVDTLTDTQYF.

The rearrangement uses TRBV28 and TRBJ1-2; D possibly corresponds to TRBD1 (6 bases). Germline values: CDR1 MDHEN, CDR2 SYDVKM. Between the trimmed V and J ends, which lost 1 base and 4 bases, there was a span of 10 bases. The CDR3 has 14 amino acids. The chain's CDR3 is CASSLYTGPYGYTF. The CDR3, as DNA: TGTGCCAGCAGTTTATACACAGGGCCCTATGGCTACACCTTC.